The rows below give T cell receptor beta chains drawn from one sample of a study of blood T cell repertoires in COVID-19. Here immunoSEQ multiplex PCR was the method, and the copy in TCRdb shows in-frame clones only, minus some. Here the sample spans over 70,000 clones, 80% being singletons. Input material: peripheral blood. The receptors originated from a woman aged 70 to 79 with acute or convalescent COVID-19. Each CDR3 is given with its conserved first and last residue. Each record gives: V gene, J gene, D gene, clone size, CDR3 protein, CDR3 DNA. The D gene is left open where the match is weak. Clone size is not always given. Where it is, it says once, few, many or a class for expanded clones.

>TRBV29-1|TRBJ1-5|TRBD1|NA
CSVRTGSNQPQHF
TGCAGCGTTCGGACAGGTAGCAATCAGCCCCAGCATTTT
>TRBV5-1|TRBJ2-7|NA|NA
CASSLNSLSYEQYF
TGCGCCAGCAGCTTGAATTCCCTCTCCTACGAGCAGTACTTC
>TRBV7-9|TRBJ2-7|NA|NA
CASSLTGGISSYEQYF
TGTGCCAGCAGCTTAACAGGCGGGATCAGCTCCTACGAGCAGTACTTC
>TRBV5-1|TRBJ2-3|NA|NA
CASSLGGVGDTQYF
TGCGCCAGCAGCCTAGGGGGGGTCGGAGATACGCAGTATTTT
>TRBV30|TRBJ1-1|NA|NA
CAWSHPPGQLNTEAFF
TGTGCCTGGAGTCACCCTCCGGGACAACTGAACACTGAAGCTTTCTTT
>TRBV27|TRBJ1-5|NA|NA
CASSLEGTSGNQPQHF
TGTGCCAGCAGTTTGGAGGGAACTTCTGGCAATCAGCCCCAGCATTTT
>TRBV23-1|TRBJ2-1|NA|NA
CASSQSDSQGIVGSLNEQFF
TGCGCCAGCAGTCAATCCGACTCCCAGGGGATTGTCGGTAGCCTCAATGAGCAGTTCTTC
>TRBV18|TRBJ1-6|TRBD1|NA
CASSPSGQANSPLHF
TGTGCCAGCTCACCATCGGGACAGGCAAATTCACCCCTCCACTTT
>TRBV6-5|TRBJ1-5|TRBD1|NA
CAISDRVRNQPQHF
TGTGCCATCTCCGACAGGGTGCGCAATCAGCCCCAGCATTTT
>TRBV2|TRBJ1-2|TRBD1|NA
CASSDRGPGNYGYTF
TGTGCCAGCAGTGACAGGGGGCCTGGTAACTATGGCTACACCTTC
>TRBV4-3|TRBJ1-6|TRBD1|few
CASSQGPTGVSPLHF
TGCGCCAGCAGCCAAGGACCAACAGGGGTTTCACCCCTCCACTTT
>TRBV2|TRBJ1-2|TRBD1|once
CASSDLGGANYGYTF
TGTGCCAGCAGTGATTTAGGGGGCGCGAACTATGGCTACACCTTC
>TRBV13|TRBJ1-1|NA|NA
CASSQINLNTEAFF
TGTGCCAGCAGTCAGATTAATCTCAACACTGAAGCTTTCTTT
>TRBV6-5|TRBJ1-4|NA|NA
CASSAGEKLFF
TGTGCCAGCAGCGCGGGGGAAAAACTGTTTTTT
>TRBV10-3|TRBJ2-4|TRBD2|NA
CAISRNPDGGFTLKNIQYF
TGTGCCATCAGCCGCAACCCAGACGGGGGGTTTACCCTCAAGAACATTCAGTACTTC
>TRBV5-5|TRBJ1-1|NA|NA
CASSFRGQNTEAFF
TGTGCCAGCAGCTTCAGGGGCCAGAACACTGAAGCTTTCTTT
>TRBV19|TRBJ1-2|TRBD1|few
CAPRRAGGGPRYGYTF
TGTGCCCCCCGGAGGGCAGGGGGAGGCCCTCGGTATGGCTACACCTTC
>TRBV2|TRBJ2-7|NA|NA
CASGGANEQYF
TGTGCCAGCGGGGGGGCCAACGAGCAGTACTTC
>TRBV15|TRBJ1-2|TRBD1|NA
CATSRETGEGYTF
TGTGCCACCAGCAGAGAAACAGGGGAAGGCTACACCTTC
>TRBV2|TRBJ1-5|TRBD1|NA
CASSGTQAGGYQPQHF
TGTGCCAGCAGCGGGACACAGGCAGGGGGCTACCAGCCCCAGCATTTT
>TRBV28|TRBJ2-2|NA|many
CATWSRTVATGELFF
TGTGCCACATGGTCCAGGACAGTCGCCACCGGGGAGCTGTTTTTT
>TRBV19|TRBJ1-2|NA|few
CASRPGHPNYGYTF
TGTGCCAGTAGGCCGGGACATCCTAACTATGGCTACACCTTC
>TRBV5-6|TRBJ2-3|NA|NA
CASSSVLENVGTQYF
TGTGCCAGCAGCTCGGTCCTGGAGAACGTGGGTACGCAGTATTTT
>TRBV19|TRBJ2-1|TRBD2|NA
CASSISLAGGLSEQFF
TGTGCCAGTAGTATATCCTTAGCGGGAGGGCTGAGTGAGCAGTTCTTC
>TRBV21-1|TRBJ1-5|NA|NA
CASSKAQKGDQPQHF
TGTGCCAGCAGCAAAGCACAGAAGGGGGATCAGCCCCAGCATTTT
>TRBV30|TRBJ2-1|TRBD2|NA
CAWTTSGRGRDNEQFF
TGTGCCTGGACTACTAGCGGGAGGGGGCGAGACAATGAGCAGTTCTTC
>TRBV15|TRBJ1-6|NA|NA
CATSRDITGSSPLHF
TGTGCCACCAGCAGAGACATTACCGGGAGTTCACCCCTCCACTTT
>TRBV7-2|TRBJ2-3|TRBD1|NA
CASRRQGARTDTQYF
TGTGCCAGCAGACGACAGGGGGCGCGAACAGATACGCAGTATTTT
>TRBV5-8|TRBJ2-3|NA|NA
CASSFGQISTDTQYF
TGTGCCAGCAGCTTTGGACAGATTAGCACAGATACGCAGTATTTT
>TRBV15|TRBJ2-7|NA|NA
CATSRGGWQGGDEQYF
TGTGCCACCAGCAGAGGGGGATGGCAGGGAGGCGACGAGCAGTACTTC
>TRBV6-2/TRBV6-3|TRBJ2-3|NA|NA
CASSAPGTQYF
TGTGCCAGCAGCGCGCCAGGTACGCAGTATTTT
>TRBV27|TRBJ2-3|TRBD2|NA
CASRSPGGQTDTQYF
TGTGCCAGCAGATCTCCGGGGGGGCAAACAGATACGCAGTATTTT
>TRBV12-3/TRBV12-4|TRBJ2-7|NA|NA
CASSSREREQYF
TGTGCCAGCAGTTCTCGGGAGCGGGAGCAGTACTTC
>TRBV24-1|TRBJ2-2|TRBD2|NA
CATSKTSGRRETGELFF
TGTGCCACCAGCAAGACTAGCGGGAGAAGGGAGACCGGGGAGCTGTTTTTT
>TRBV6-1|TRBJ2-1|TRBD2|NA
CASSETASGGQAEQFF
TGTGCCAGCAGTGAAACGGCTAGCGGGGGCCAGGCGGAGCAGTTCTTC
>TRBV5-4|TRBJ1-2|TRBD1|many
CASSARQGNYGYTF
TGTGCCAGCAGCGCCCGACAGGGGAACTATGGCTACACCTTC
>TRBV19|TRBJ2-1|TRBD2|NA
CASRASGTVYNEQFF
TGTGCCAGTAGGGCTAGCGGGACCGTTTACAATGAGCAGTTCTTC
>TRBV5-5|TRBJ1-6|TRBD1|NA
CASNSGTGPPYNSPLHF
TGTGCCAGCAACTCCGGGACAGGGCCCCCCTATAATTCACCCCTCCACTTT
>TRBV6-5|TRBJ2-7|NA|NA
CASSSWGQVGEQYF
TGTGCCAGCAGTTCCTGGGGGCAGGTTGGCGAGCAGTACTTC
>TRBV19|TRBJ1-5|TRBD1|NA
CASSPTGEAYQPQHF
TGTGCCAGTAGCCCGACAGGGGAGGCCTATCAGCCCCAGCATTTT
>TRBV5-1|TRBJ2-3|NA|NA
CASSLAGVTQYF
TGCGCCAGCAGCTTGGCGGGTGTTACGCAGTATTTT
>TRBV27|TRBJ2-3|NA|NA
CASSLGATGRSDTQYF
TGTGCCAGCAGTTTAGGAGCGACAGGCCGTTCAGATACGCAGTATTTT
>TRBV30|TRBJ2-7|TRBD1|NA
CAWSWKGASYEQYF
TGTGCCTGGAGTTGGAAGGGGGCTAGCTACGAGCAGTACTTC
>TRBV2|TRBJ1-6|NA|NA
CASVTRPNSPLHF
TGTGCCAGCGTCACTCGTCCGAATTCACCCCTCCACTTT
>TRBV4-2|TRBJ1-4|TRBD1|NA
CASSQDLRTGGEKLFF
TGTGCCAGCAGCCAAGATCTGAGGACAGGGGGTGAAAAACTGTTTTTT
>TRBV19|TRBJ2-2|NA|once
CASSQGKNTGELFF
TGTGCCAGTAGCCAGGGGAAGAACACCGGGGAGCTGTTTTTT
>TRBV4-1|TRBJ2-1|NA|NA
CASSQEEGTSGNEQFF
TGCGCCAGCAGCCAAGAAGAAGGGACGAGCGGGAATGAGCAGTTCTTC
>TRBV25-1|TRBJ2-2|TRBD2|NA
CASSVLAGGSTGELFF
TGTGCCAGCAGTGTTCTAGCGGGAGGGTCCACCGGGGAGCTGTTTTTT
>TRBV19|TRBJ1-1|TRBD1|NA
CASTQQTGTGATEAFF
TGTGCCAGTACCCAACAAACAGGGACAGGGGCCACTGAAGCTTTCTTT
>TRBV27|TRBJ1-5|NA|NA
CASSLGVGGPQHF
TGTGCCAGCAGTTTAGGGGTGGGAGGACCCCAGCATTTT
>TRBV10-3|TRBJ2-1|NA|NA
CAISEGEESYNEQFF
TGTGCCATCAGTGAAGGGGAGGAATCCTACAATGAGCAGTTCTTC
>TRBV6-1|TRBJ1-3|NA|NA
CASSEAQLSGNTIYF
TGTGCCAGCAGTGAAGCACAGCTCTCTGGAAACACCATATATTTT
>TRBV3-1/TRBV3-2|TRBJ2-5|NA|NA
CASSPPDRQETQYF
TGTGCCAGCAGCCCACCCGACAGACAAGAGACCCAGTACTTC
>TRBV7-2|TRBJ1-6|NA|few
CASSLAPTGSHSPLHF
TGTGCCAGCAGCTTAGCCCCCACAGGCAGTCACTCACCCCTCCACTTT
>TRBV5-4|TRBJ2-7|NA|NA
CASSLAQFSYEQYF
TGTGCCAGCAGCTTGGCCCAGTTCTCCTACGAGCAGTACTTC
>TRBV19|TRBJ2-6|NA|few
CASSHGALGANVLTF
TGTGCCAGTAGTCATGGAGCGCTTGGGGCCAACGTCCTGACTTTC
>TRBV6-4|TRBJ1-4|NA|NA
CASSDSSGNGDEKLFF
TGTGCCAGCAGTGACTCGAGCGGGAATGGGGATGAAAAACTGTTTTTT
>TRBV7-6|TRBJ1-3|NA|NA
CASSLDPGLGNTIYF
TGTGCCAGCAGCTTAGACCCGGGACTAGGAAACACCATATATTTT
>TRBV9|TRBJ2-2|TRBD2|NA
CASSVGTSGRGTGELFF
TGTGCCAGCAGCGTTGGGACTAGCGGGAGAGGTACCGGGGAGCTGTTTTTT
>TRBV5-6|TRBJ1-5|TRBD1|NA
CASRRTGVIGPQHF
TGTGCCAGCAGGCGGACAGGGGTAATAGGACCCCAGCATTTT